Following are 3 T cell receptor beta chains from one sample sequenced in a study of OX40 agonist ivuxolimab in advanced cancers. Generated by immunoSEQ multiplex PCR, the TCRdb table keeps only in-frame clones and is missing some. Of about 73,000 clones in the sample, over 80% were seen once. Sequenced material: CD4+ or CD8+ T cells sorted from blood, taken in a trial of the OX40 agonist ivuxolimab. Source of these receptors: an adult with an advanced solid tumor such as melanoma, head and neck, liver or kidney cancer.

This clone turned up a few times. V and J are TRBV18 and TRBJ2-2; D might be TRBD2 (5 bases). Trimming pared 1 base from V and 3 bases from J, leaving 12 bases between. The CDR3 has 16 amino acids. Germline lookup yields CDR1 KGHSH and CDR2 LQKENI. The CDR3, as DNA: TGTGCCAGCTCACCACTAGCGAGCTGGGACACCGGGGAGCTGTTTTTT. This sequence encodes CASSPLASWDTGELFF.

This chain joins TRBV4-1 and TRBJ1-4; 11 nucleotides match TRBD1. The CDR3 totals 16 residues. V was clipped by 6 bases and J by 10 bases; unmatched bases: 13. Germline V gene lookup returns CDR1 MGHRA and CDR2 YSYEKL. The CDR3 nucleotides read TGCGCCAGCAGTACAAGGACCGGGACAGGGGGAGTAAAACTGTTTTTT. This gives the protein CASSTRTGTGGVKLFF.

This chain joins TRBV4-1 and TRBJ2-5, with TRBD2 identical over 9 bases. The V gene's germline CDR1 is MGHRA and CDR2 YSYEKL. There are 15 residues in the CDR3. The ends lost 1 base at V and 2 bases at J; junction bases unmatched: 2. Here the CDR3 DNA reads TGCGCCAGCAGCCAAGGACTAGCGGATCAAGAGACCCAGTACTTC. Protein product: CASSQGLADQETQYF.